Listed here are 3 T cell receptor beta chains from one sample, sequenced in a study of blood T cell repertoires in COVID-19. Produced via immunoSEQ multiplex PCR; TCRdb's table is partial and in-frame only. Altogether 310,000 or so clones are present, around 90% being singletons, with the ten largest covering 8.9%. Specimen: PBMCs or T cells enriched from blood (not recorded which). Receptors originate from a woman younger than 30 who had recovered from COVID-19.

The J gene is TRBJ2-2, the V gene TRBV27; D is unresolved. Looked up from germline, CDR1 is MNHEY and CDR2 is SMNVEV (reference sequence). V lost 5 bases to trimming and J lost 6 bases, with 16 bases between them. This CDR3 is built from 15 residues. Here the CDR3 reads CASSRSVGGSGELFF. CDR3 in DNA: TGTGCCAGCAGTCGGAGTGTCGGTGGGTCCGGGGAGCTGTTTTTT.

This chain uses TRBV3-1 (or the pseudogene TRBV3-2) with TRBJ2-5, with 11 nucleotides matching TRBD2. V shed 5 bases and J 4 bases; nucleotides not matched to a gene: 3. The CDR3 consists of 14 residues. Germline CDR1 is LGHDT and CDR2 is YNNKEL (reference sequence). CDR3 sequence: CASSYSGGGETQYF. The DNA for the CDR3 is TGTGCCAGCAGCTATAGCGGGGGGGGAGAGACCCAGTACTTC.

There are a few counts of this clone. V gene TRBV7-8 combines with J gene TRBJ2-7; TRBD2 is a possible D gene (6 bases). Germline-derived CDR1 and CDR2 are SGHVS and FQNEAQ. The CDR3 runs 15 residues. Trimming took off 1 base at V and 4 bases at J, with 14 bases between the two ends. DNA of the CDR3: TGTGCCAGCAGCTTAGGTGCCGGGAGAGAATACGAGCAGTACTTC. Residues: CASSLGAGREYEQYF.